The 17 T cell receptor beta chains in this list originate from one sample, sequenced in a study of blood T cell repertoires in COVID-19. Repertoires were generated with immunoSEQ multiplex PCR, while TCRdb's copy carries only in-frame clones and drops some. The table lists some 250,000 clones, about four fifths of them singletons, with roughly 10% in the top ten. The sample consisted of peripheral blood. The receptor set was obtained from a woman older than 75 with acute or convalescent COVID-19.

The rearrangement joins TRBV6-5 to TRBJ1-5, with D possibly matching TRBD1 (6 bases). V was pared by 10 bases and J by 2 bases, with 15 bases between. CDR1 is MNHEY and CDR2 is SVGAGI in the germline V gene. The CDR3 consists of 14 residues. CDR3 protein: CATGSRGGNQPQHF. The DNA of the CDR3 is TGTGCCACCGGCTCCAGGGGTGGCAATCAGCCCCAGCATTTT.

J is TRBJ1-2 and V is TRBV2, with 12 bases lining up with TRBD1. The CDR3 runs to 17 residues. Germline V lookup: CDR1 SNHLY, CDR2 FYNNEI. The J segment lost 1 base and the V segment lost 6 bases, leaving 9 bases of the junction unmatched. The CDR3 DNA sequence: TGTGCCAGCAGCCAGGGACAGGGGGCGCGCGGTAACTATGGCTACACCTTC. Its protein is CASSQGQGARGNYGYTF.

The genes are TRBV4-1 and TRBJ1-3, with 8 bases lining up with TRBD1. Germline CDR1 is MGHRA and CDR2 is YSYEKL. The CDR3 has 18 residues. J gave up 5 bases and V 0 bases, and 12 bases lay outside the gene matches. The CDR3 spells CASSQEGSGTGLRNTIYF. The CDR3 DNA sequence: TGCGCCAGCAGCCAAGAGGGTTCCGGGACAGGCTTAAGAAACACCATATATTTT.

The V and J genes are TRBV11-3 and TRBJ2-2, with 12 nucleotides matching TRBD2. With 4 bases clipped from V and 5 bases from J, the junction kept 5 bases outside the gene matches. This CDR3 spans 16 amino acids. The germline V gene encodes CDR1 SGHNT and CDR2 YENEEA. CDR3 DNA: TGTGCCAGCAGCTCACTAGCGGGGGGAGATACCGGGGAGCTGTTTTTT. It translates to CASSSLAGGDTGELFF. Using reference TRBV11-3 and TRBJ2-2 for the parts outside the CDR3, the full variable domain is EAGVVQSPRYKIIEKKQPVAFWCNPISGHNTLYWYLQNLGQGPELLIRYENEEAVDDSQLPKDRFSAERLKGVDSTLKIQPAELGDSAVYLCASSSLAGGDTGELFFGEGSRLTVL.

The chain couples TRBV11-3 to TRBJ2-6, with 10 bases identical to TRBD1. CDR3 length equals 18 residues. The germline V gene has CDR1 SGHNT and CDR2 YENEEA. Trimming at V came to 0 bases and at J to 1 base, leaving 3 bases not matched to a gene. CDR3 sequence: CASSLEDRGTSGANVLTF. The CDR3 bases are TGTGCCAGCAGCTTAGAGGACAGGGGGACATCTGGGGCCAACGTCCTGACTTTC.

The chain couples TRBV12-3 or TRBV12-4 to TRBJ2-7; 7 bases map to TRBD1. Trimming cost V 3 bases and J 6 bases; bases outside gene matches: 5. The length of the CDR3 is 13 residues. Here the CDR3 DNA reads TGTGCCAGCAGTTTGAAGGGGGCAGGCGAGCAGTACTTC. This codes for CASSLKGAGEQYF.

The chain uses TRBV5-1 and TRBJ1-1, with a tentative D call TRBD1 (6 bases). V gave up 0 bases and J gave up 8 bases, with 17 bases separating them. The CDR3 sequence is 15 residues long. Germline lookup yields CDR1 SGHRS and CDR2 YFSETQ. The CDR3 spells CASSLDTGRSGEAFF. Here the CDR3 DNA reads TGCGCCAGCAGCTTGGATACAGGGCGTTCAGGGGAAGCTTTCTTT.

The rearrangement joins TRBV2 to TRBJ1-5; TRBD1 is a possible D gene (6 bases). V lost 10 bases, J lost 3 bases, and 19 bases lay in between. The CDR3 contains 15 residues. The V gene's germline CDR1 is SNHLY and CDR2 FYNNEI. The chain's CDR3 is CATKQGSLYNQPQHF. The DNA of the CDR3 is TGTGCCACTAAACAGGGTTCCTTATACAATCAGCCCCAGCATTTT.

The chain links TRBV11-2 to TRBJ1-1; D possibly corresponds to TRBD1 (6 bases). Germline-derived CDR1 and CDR2 are SGHAT and FQNNGV. The CDR3 extends over 14 amino acids. Trimming stripped 5 bases from V and 5 bases from J, with 15 bases between. The DNA for the CDR3 is TGTGCCAGCAGCCCACCGGGACAAACTACTGAAGCTTTCTTT. Amino acids: CASSPPGQTTEAFF.

The chain combines TRBV28 with TRBJ1-2; unclear D gene. Trimming shortened V by 5 bases and J by 4 bases, and 17 bases separated the two germline ends. Germline assignment: CDR1 MDHEN and CDR2 SYDVKM. The CDR3 consists of 15 residues. CDR3 residues: CASSPIGRHSYGYTF. DNA for the CDR3: TGTGCCAGCAGTCCCATCGGCAGACACTCCTATGGCTACACCTTC.

This clone was counted between two and nine times. The rearrangement uses TRBV6-5 and TRBJ1-5, with D possibly TRBD1 on 6 matching bases. Trimming removed 9 bases from V and 5 bases from J, with 14 bases in between. Germline loops: CDR1 MNHEY, CDR2 SVGAGI. The CDR3 is made up of 13 amino acids. This CDR3 is CASGGGAHQPQHF. CDR3 bases: TGTGCCAGTGGCGGGGGGGCTCATCAGCCCCAGCATTTT.

The V call is TRBV29-1, the J call TRBJ2-3; D is unclear. The CDR3 length is 13 residues. Germline CDR1 and CDR2: SQVTM and ANQGSEA. V was shortened by 2 bases and J by 3 bases, with 9 bases between the two germline ends. In DNA, the CDR3 is TGCAGCGTTGAACTAGTCGGGACAGATACGCAGTATTTT. Amino acids: CSVELVGTDTQYF.

CDR3 bases: TGCAGCGTTGAAGATGGCGTGGGGGGGACCTATGGCTACACCTTC. Its translation is CSVEDGVGGTYGYTF. The chain employs TRBV29-1 and TRBJ1-2; D perhaps matches TRBD1 (5 bases). Germline V gene data show CDR1 as SQVTM and CDR2 as ANQGSEA. This CDR3 spans 15 amino acids. Trimming shortened V by 0 bases and J by 4 bases, and 15 bases separated the two germline ends.

This rearrangement joins TRBV29-1 to TRBJ2-3; possibly TRBD1 for D (6 bases). Looked up from germline, CDR1 is SQVTM and CDR2 is ANQGSEA. This CDR3 has 13 amino acids. The V and J ends lost 5 bases and 1 base respectively, with 10 bases between them. The CDR3 region is CSVTGSGTDTQYF. CDR3 in DNA: TGCAGCGTTACAGGGTCGGGCACAGATACGCAGTATTTT.

The rearrangement joins TRBV4-2 to TRBJ2-1, with 7 bases that match TRBD2. The length of the CDR3 is 14 residues. The V segment lost 10 bases and the J segment 4 bases; nucleotides outside the gene matches: 10. CDR1 LGHNA and CDR2 YNFKEQ come from the germline V gene. The CDR3 DNA follows: TGTGCCACCACAGCGGGGCCCGATTACAATGAGCAGTTCTTC. This sequence encodes CATTAGPDYNEQFF.

The genes are TRBV19 and TRBJ1-3; the D is unclear. The CDR3 is 17 amino acids. Germline CDR1 reads LNHDA; CDR2 reads SQIVND (reference sequence). Between the trimmed V and J ends, which lost 4 bases and 0 bases, there was a span of 16 bases. The DNA for the CDR3 is TGTGCCAGTAGTAATCGCATCGACTCTTCCTCTGGAAACACCATATATTTT. Translated: CASSNRIDSSSGNTIYF.

The rearrangement uses TRBV7-9 and TRBJ2-3; 8 bases match TRBD1. The CDR3 is 16 amino acids. The trim removed 5 bases at V and 6 bases at J, leaving 13 bases unmatched. Looked up from germline, CDR1 is SEHNR and CDR2 is FQNEAQ (reference sequence). In DNA, the CDR3 is TGTGCCAGCAGCGCAACCCCAGGGGGCGCAGGGGATACGCAGTATTTT. Translation gives CASSATPGGAGDTQYF. Full variable domain (outside the CDR3, taken from reference TRBV7-9 and TRBJ2-3): DTGVSQNPRHKITKRGQNVTFRCDPISEHNRLYWYRQTLGQGPEFLTYFQNEAQLEKSRLLSDRFSAERPKGSFSTLEIQRTEQGDSAMYLCASSATPGGAGDTQYFGPGTRLTVL.